The 18 T cell receptor beta chains below come from one sample, sequenced in a study of shared clonotypes between healthy human individuals. Sequencing used immunoSEQ multiplex PCR; TCRdb keeps in-frame clones, though not all of them. The sample has approximately 1,500,000 clones, approximately 98% seen once. The sample comprised naive CD4+ T cells sorted from blood. The subset: CD45RA+ positively selected. These receptors originate from a man aged 25-45 years in good health.

V usage is TRBV2 and J usage is TRBJ2-2; maybe TRBD1 (5 bases). V gave up 6 bases and J gave up 4 bases, with 15 bases separating them. This CDR3 has 15 amino acids. Germline lookup yields CDR1 SNHLY and CDR2 FYNNEI. The CDR3 region has the DNA TGTGCCAGCAGCGTACAAAGACAGAGCACCGGGGAGCTGTTTTTT. Translation: CASSVQRQSTGELFF.

This clone was detected only a few times. Other DNA sequences in the same sample also yield this CDR3. The V and J genes are TRBV5-1 and TRBJ1-4; 8 nucleotides agree with TRBD1. The V segment lost 0 bases and the J segment 5 bases; nucleotides outside the gene matches: 3. Germline V gene data show CDR1 as SGHRS and CDR2 as YFSETQ. The CDR3 runs 15 residues. The CDR3 loop reads CASSLAGTGNEKLFF. For the CDR3, the DNA is TGCGCCAGCAGCTTGGCCGGGACAGGAAATGAAAAACTGTTTTTT.

The J gene is TRBJ2-7, the V gene TRBV11-2, with TRBD1 matching over 8 bases. Germline V gene lookup returns CDR1 SGHAT and CDR2 FQNNGV. The length of the CDR3 is 14 residues. V shed 4 bases and J 3 bases; nucleotides not matched to a gene: 5. The CDR3 DNA sequence: TGTGCCAGCAGCTCTCCCAGGGGGCGCTACGAGCAGTACTTC. Encoded protein: CASSSPRGRYEQYF. Full variable domain (outside the CDR3, taken from reference TRBV11-2 and TRBJ2-7): EAGVAQSPRYKIIEKRQSVAFWCNPISGHATLYWYQQILGQGPKLLIQFQNNGVVDDSQLPKDRFSAERLKGVDSTLKIQPAKLEDSAVYLCASSSPRGRYEQYFGPGTRLTVT.

With regard to this clone: This CDR3 is also generated by other DNA sequences in the sample. The V call is TRBV18, the J call TRBJ1-1; TRBD1 matches 7 bases. This CDR3 is built from 15 residues. Germline V gene lookup returns CDR1 KGHSH and CDR2 LQKENI. J lost 0 bases, V lost 4 bases, and 5 bases had no gene match. CDR3 coding DNA: TGTGCCAGCTCACTCGGGGGACAGCTGAACACTGAAGCTTTCTTT. It is translated as CASSLGGQLNTEAFF.

The genes are TRBV6-9 and TRBJ2-7; 10 bases are a match to TRBD2. There are 16 residues in the CDR3. V was pared by 10 bases and J by 2 bases, with 14 bases of the junction left unmatched. Per germline, CDR1 MNHGY and CDR2 SVAAGI. The CDR3 here is CATGTSDVRGTYEQYF. DNA of the CDR3: TGTGCCACCGGGACTAGCGACGTGCGAGGCACCTACGAGCAGTACTTC.

The chain employs TRBV15 and TRBJ1-4; TRBD1 agrees at 7 bases. CDR3 length: 17 amino acids. V shed 5 bases and J 7 bases; nucleotides not matched to a gene: 16. The germline CDR1 and CDR2 sequences are LNHNV and YYDKDF (reference sequence). The CDR3 reads CATSGTITGEYGEKLFF. For the CDR3, the DNA is TGTGCCACCAGCGGGACCATAACAGGGGAGTATGGTGAAAAACTGTTTTTT.

The CDR3 DNA reads TGTGCCAGCAGTGATGAGGGGCCCTTCTACGAGCAGTACTTC. As protein: CASSDEGPFYEQYF. The gene calls are TRBV6-1 and TRBJ2-7; D tentatively reads TRBD1 or TRBD2 (5 bases each). From germline, CDR1 is MNHNS and CDR2 SASEGT. This CDR3 comprises 14 residues. V was cut by 3 bases and J by 3 bases, with 12 bases left in between.

V and J are TRBV21-1 and TRBJ1-1; the listed D gene, TRBD1, was not tested against the DNA. TRBV21-1 has pseudogene status. The CDR3 extends over 15 amino acids. CDR3 in amino acids: CASSNQTGMNTEAFF. CDR3 sequence (DNA): TGTGCCAGCAGCAACCAGACAGGGATGAACACTGAAGCTTTCTTT.

The V and J genes are TRBV9 and TRBJ2-5, with 12 nucleotides matching TRBD2. Trimming took 4 bases from V and 2 from J; bases not matched to a gene: 3. Per the germline V gene, CDR1 is SGDLS and CDR2 is YYNGEE. There are 15 residues in the CDR3. The CDR3 bases are TGTGCCAGCAGCAGGACTAGCGGGGTGCAAGAGACCCAGTACTTC. Amino acid sequence: CASSRTSGVQETQYF.

The J gene is TRBJ2-5, the V gene TRBV30; no reliable D call. V was cut by 2 bases and J by 11 bases, with 12 bases left in between. Germline lookup yields CDR1 GTSNPN and CDR2 SVGIG (reference sequence). The CDR3 runs 11 residues. The CDR3 reads CAWSSESSQYF. The CDR3 DNA reads as TGTGCCTGGAGTTCAGAATCCTCTCAGTACTTC.

V usage is TRBV18 and J usage is TRBJ2-7; 7 bases map to TRBD1. This CDR3 comprises 13 residues. Germline CDR1 is KGHSH and CDR2 is LQKENI. Germline trimming cut 3 bases from V and 5 bases from J; bases unmatched to any gene: 4. CDR3 in DNA: TGTGCCAGCTCACCCGACAGGGTCCACGAGCAGTACTTC. Protein: CASSPDRVHEQYF.

This chain joins TRBV4-3 and TRBJ2-1, with 10 bases matching TRBD2. The ends lost 0 bases at V and 16 bases at J; junction bases unmatched: 6. This CDR3 region has 13 residues. Germline CDR1 LGHNA, CDR2 YSLEER. The DNA for the CDR3 is TGCGCCAGCAGCCAAGAAGCGGGAGGGCCCATTTTCTTC. Its protein is CASSQEAGGPIFF.

Of note for this clone: The sample contains more than one DNA sequence encoding this CDR3. This rearrangement joins TRBV5-1 to TRBJ2-5; TRBD1 aligns across 7 bases. This CDR3 comprises 12 residues. After removal of 6 bases from V and 1 base from J, the junction contained 0 bases not matched to a gene. The germline V gene has CDR1 SGHRS and CDR2 YFSETQ. Here the CDR3 DNA reads TGCGCCAGCAACAGGGGCCAAGAGACCCAGTACTTC. Translation: CASNRGQETQYF.

This chain joins TRBV2 and TRBJ2-2; 7 nucleotides agree with TRBD2. This CDR3 is built from 15 residues. Germline assignment: CDR1 SNHLY and CDR2 FYNNEI. J was trimmed by 4 bases and V by 9 bases; bases with no gene match: 11. The CDR3 region has the DNA TGTGCCAGTCGTCGTCGGGACTATTCCACCGGGGAGCTGTTTTTT. Translation gives CASRRRDYSTGELFF. Full variable domain (remainder filled in from reference TRBV2 and TRBJ2-2): EPEVTQTPSHQVTQMGQEVILRCVPISNHLYFYWYRQILGQKVEFLVSFYNNEISEKSEIFDDQFSVERPDGSNFTLKIRSTKLEDSAMYFCASRRRDYSTGELFFGEGSRLTVL.

The rearrangement links TRBV18 to TRBJ2-5; 7 bases match TRBD1. The J segment lost 2 bases and the V segment lost 3 bases, leaving 9 bases of the junction unmatched. Germline V gene data show CDR1 as KGHSH and CDR2 as LQKENI. The CDR3 loop spans 16 amino acids. CDR3 region: CASSPRQGFTQETQYF. CDR3 nucleotides: TGTGCCAGCTCACCCAGACAGGGTTTTACACAAGAGACCCAGTACTTC.

This chain connects TRBV18 to TRBJ2-7; D gene ambiguous. The CDR3 has 13 residues. CDR1 is KGHSH, CDR2 LQKENI, per germline. V lost 6 bases and J 3 bases, leaving 12 bases between the germline ends. CDR3 sequence: CASSGLSIYEQYF. The CDR3 DNA reads TGTGCCAGCTCCGGATTGAGCATCTACGAGCAGTACTTC.

This chain uses TRBV18 with TRBJ2-7; perhaps D is TRBD1 or TRBD2 (5 bases each). Looked up from germline, CDR1 is KGHSH and CDR2 is LQKENI. The length of the CDR3 is 14 residues. V lost 2 bases to trimming and J lost 5 bases, with 13 bases between them. DNA of the CDR3: TGTGCCAGCTCACCATCGGGACGAACTAACGAGCAGTACTTC. Protein: CASSPSGRTNEQYF.

V and J are TRBV5-1 and TRBJ1-5; the D gene is possibly TRBD1 (5 bases). The CDR3 spans 15 residues. V was pared by 1 base and J by 5 bases, with 13 bases between. Germline-derived CDR1 and CDR2 are SGHRS and YFSETQ. CDR3 DNA: TGCGCCAGCAGCTTGAACGGGGCCGATCATCAGCCCCAGCATTTT. Its protein is CASSLNGADHQPQHF. Drawing the rest from reference TRBV5-1 and TRBJ1-5, the complete variable domain is KAGVTQTPRYLIKTRGQQVTLSCSPISGHRSVSWYQQTPGQGLQFLFEYFSETQRNKGNFPGRFSGRQFSNSRSEMNVSTLELGDSALYLCASSLNGADHQPQHFGDGTRLSIL.